Listed below are T cell receptor beta chains from one sample, sequenced in a study of blood T cell repertoires in COVID-19. Assay used: immunoSEQ multiplex PCR; TCRdb lists only in-frame clones, some missing. The table lists approximately 210,000 clones, around four fifths of them singletons. Material for sequencing was peripheral blood. These receptor sequences come from a woman aged 50 to 65 with acute or convalescent COVID-19. Both conserved end residues are part of each CDR3. Each record gives: J gene, D gene, V gene, clone size, CDR3 protein, CDR3 DNA. A D gene is named only where the DNA matches it firmly. The listing skips clone size in some rows; elsewhere it reads once, few, many or a size class.

j_call: TRBJ2-1; d_call: TRBD2; v_call: TRBV19; clone_size: -; cdr3_aa: CASNSGRSNEQFF; cdr3_nt: TGTGCCAGTAATAGCGGGAGGAGCAATGAGCAGTTCTTC
j_call: TRBJ2-3; d_call: -; v_call: TRBV24-1; clone_size: -; cdr3_aa: CATSDWGDSGADTQYF; cdr3_nt: TGTGCCACCAGTGATTGGGGGGACTCTGGGGCAGATACGCAGTATTTT
j_call: TRBJ2-7; d_call: TRBD1; v_call: TRBV5-1; clone_size: once; cdr3_aa: CASSLRGQESYEQYF; cdr3_nt: TGCGCCAGCAGCTTGAGGGGACAGGAGTCCTACGAGCAGTACTTC
j_call: TRBJ2-1; d_call: -; v_call: TRBV7-2; clone_size: once; cdr3_aa: CASMGGSYNEQFF; cdr3_nt: TGTGCCAGCATGGGGGGATCCTACAATGAGCAGTTCTTC
j_call: TRBJ2-5; d_call: TRBD1; v_call: TRBV7-3; clone_size: -; cdr3_aa: CASSFTPGGQETQYF; cdr3_nt: TGTGCCAGCAGCTTCACCCCAGGGGGTCAAGAGACCCAGTACTTC
j_call: TRBJ2-2; d_call: -; v_call: TRBV21-1; clone_size: -; cdr3_aa: CASSPRGWSSGNTGELFF; cdr3_nt: TGTGCCAGCAGCCCTAGAGGTTGGAGTAGCGGGAACACCGGGGAGCTGTTTTTT
j_call: TRBJ1-4; d_call: TRBD1; v_call: TRBV5-1; clone_size: -; cdr3_aa: CASSLVGQGLLFF; cdr3_nt: TGCGCCAGCAGCTTGGTAGGACAGGGCTTGCTGTTTTTT
j_call: TRBJ2-5; d_call: -; v_call: TRBV2; clone_size: -; cdr3_aa: CASNWLAQETQYF; cdr3_nt: TGTGCCAGCAATTGGCTAGCACAAGAGACCCAGTACTTC
j_call: TRBJ1-1; d_call: TRBD1; v_call: TRBV11-2; clone_size: -; cdr3_aa: CASSPVGQENTEAFF; cdr3_nt: TGTGCCAGCAGCCCAGTGGGACAGGAGAACACTGAAGCTTTCTTT
j_call: TRBJ2-5; d_call: -; v_call: TRBV19; clone_size: -; cdr3_aa: CATSGPGRETQYF; cdr3_nt: TGTGCCACCTCTGGGCCGGGGAGAGAGACCCAGTACTTC
j_call: TRBJ1-3; d_call: -; v_call: TRBV30; clone_size: -; cdr3_aa: CAWSRLAVNGNTIYF; cdr3_nt: TGTGCCTGGAGTCGCCTAGCGGTCAATGGAAACACCATATATTTT
j_call: TRBJ1-3; d_call: -; v_call: TRBV5-1; clone_size: -; cdr3_aa: CASNDGDTSSGNTIYF; cdr3_nt: TGCGCCAGCAATGATGGCGACACGAGCTCTGGAAACACCATATATTTT
j_call: TRBJ2-3; d_call: TRBD2; v_call: TRBV6-6; clone_size: -; cdr3_aa: CASSRIPSSGSDRDTQYF; cdr3_nt: TGTGCCAGCAGTCGAATACCTTCGAGCGGGAGTGATAGAGATACGCAGTATTTT
j_call: TRBJ2-3; d_call: TRBD2; v_call: TRBV30; clone_size: -; cdr3_aa: CAWSVGAGAGDTQYF; cdr3_nt: TGTGCCTGGAGTGTGGGAGCGGGAGCAGGAGATACGCAGTATTTT
j_call: TRBJ2-5; d_call: TRBD1; v_call: TRBV19; clone_size: -; cdr3_aa: CASSPLGTGGETQYF; cdr3_nt: TGTGCCAGTAGTCCCCTCGGGACAGGGGGAGAGACCCAGTACTTC
j_call: TRBJ2-7; d_call: -; v_call: TRBV5-1; clone_size: -; cdr3_aa: CASSLVGTRVTYEQYF; cdr3_nt: TGCGCCAGCAGCTTGGTTGGGACAAGGGTTACCTACGAGCAGTACTTC
j_call: TRBJ2-3; d_call: TRBD2; v_call: TRBV2; clone_size: -; cdr3_aa: CASSELGGNGLAESRDTQYF; cdr3_nt: TGTGCCAGCAGTGAACTGGGGGGTAACGGACTAGCGGAGTCACGCGATACGCAGTATTTT
j_call: TRBJ2-5; d_call: -; v_call: TRBV9; clone_size: once; cdr3_aa: CASSVAAGQETQYF; cdr3_nt: TGTGCCAGCAGCGTAGCGGCAGGGCAGGAGACCCAGTACTTC
j_call: TRBJ2-1; d_call: -; v_call: TRBV5-1; clone_size: -; cdr3_aa: CASSFANRYNEQFF; cdr3_nt: TGCGCCAGCAGCTTCGCTAACAGATACAATGAGCAGTTCTTC
j_call: TRBJ1-1; d_call: -; v_call: TRBV6-1; clone_size: few; cdr3_aa: CASRGFTRNTEAFF; cdr3_nt: TGTGCCAGTCGGGGGTTCACGAGAAACACTGAAGCTTTCTTT
j_call: TRBJ1-2; d_call: TRBD1; v_call: TRBV7-9; clone_size: -; cdr3_aa: CASSLADRENYGYTF; cdr3_nt: TGTGCCAGCAGCTTAGCGGACAGGGAAAACTATGGCTACACCTTC
j_call: TRBJ2-3; d_call: -; v_call: TRBV28; clone_size: -; cdr3_aa: CASSLRQGLTRADTQYF; cdr3_nt: TGTGCCAGCAGTTTACGTCAAGGCCTGACGAGGGCAGATACGCAGTATTTT
j_call: TRBJ1-1; d_call: -; v_call: TRBV9; clone_size: -; cdr3_aa: CASSGQLQNTEAFF; cdr3_nt: TGTGCCAGCAGTGGACAGTTACAGAACACTGAAGCTTTCTTT
j_call: TRBJ2-5; d_call: -; v_call: TRBV2; clone_size: -; cdr3_aa: CASSEGGTNQETQYF; cdr3_nt: TGTGCCAGCAGTGAAGGGGGGACAAACCAAGAGACCCAGTACTTC
j_call: TRBJ1-2; d_call: TRBD1; v_call: TRBV2; clone_size: few; cdr3_aa: CASKIQGGVPSGYTF; cdr3_nt: TGTGCCAGCAAAATCCAAGGGGGCGTTCCTTCTGGCTACACCTTC
j_call: TRBJ2-7; d_call: -; v_call: TRBV15; clone_size: once; cdr3_aa: CATSREQGSVYEQYF; cdr3_nt: TGTGCCACCAGCAGAGAACAGGGTAGCGTCTACGAGCAGTACTTC
j_call: TRBJ2-7; d_call: TRBD1; v_call: TRBV18; clone_size: -; cdr3_aa: CASSPLGGSSYEQYF; cdr3_nt: TGTGCCAGCTCACCCCTAGGGGGCAGTTCCTACGAGCAGTACTTC